This entry is about one T cell receptor beta chain. The source of the sample is a study of blood T cell repertoires in COVID-19. About the research overall: The study drew acute and convalescent COVID-19 samples from the United States, Italy and Spain. PBMCs, B-cell-depleted T cells, or T cells were the source of the cDNA or gDNA that made up the material.

Per the authors' pipeline: Nucleated cell counts were estimated from reference gene primer amplification. Repertoires were generated with immunoSEQ multiplex PCR, while TCRdb's copy carries only in-frame clones and drops some. V and J calls and clone size are copied from that table; D and trimming were computed from the DNA. Of fewer than 250,000 clones in the sample, about nine tenths were seen once. V was trimmed by 4 bases and J by 8 bases, leaving 15 bases between them. CDR3 length: 14 residues. Germline assignment: CDR1 MGHRA and CDR2 YSYEKL. The chain links TRBV4-1 to TRBJ2-1; the D gene is possibly TRBD1 (7 bases). Sequenced sample: peripheral blood. The receptor comes from a man in his sixties or seventies with acute or convalescent COVID-19. Here the CDR3 DNA reads TGCGCCAGCAGCCCAGGGGGGCTAGCGTATGAGCAGTTCTTC. Its protein product is CASSPGGLAYEQFF.